The 13 T cell receptor beta chains in this list originate from one sample, sequenced in a study of blood T cell repertoires in COVID-19. Here immunoSEQ multiplex PCR was the method, and the copy in TCRdb shows in-frame clones only, minus some. Of more than 250,000 clones in the sample, roughly nine tenths were seen once. Sequenced input: PBMCs or T cells enriched from blood (not recorded which). The receptors derive from a woman aged 30 to 39 who had recovered from COVID-19.

The rearrangement links TRBV7-9 to TRBJ2-6, with D hard to call. Trimming stripped 11 bases from V and 2 bases from J, with 10 bases between. The CDR3 is 13 amino acids. From germline, CDR1 is SEHNR and CDR2 FQNEAQ (reference sequence). This chain's CDR3 is CAPGTAGANVLTF. The CDR3 DNA follows: TGTGCCCCAGGCACAGCTGGGGCCAACGTCCTGACTTTC.

The chain links TRBV2 to TRBJ1-5; D might be TRBD1 (6 bases). CDR3 length equals 14 residues. V gave up 7 bases and J gave up 10 bases, with 20 bases separating them. Germline assignment: CDR1 SNHLY and CDR2 FYNNEI. The CDR3, as DNA: TGTGCCAGCAACCCGGAAGGGGGTACACGACCCCAGCATTTT. Its protein product is CASNPEGGTRPQHF.

This clone was counted between two and nine times. The rearrangement links TRBV3-1 (or the pseudogene TRBV3-2) to TRBJ2-7, with D possibly TRBD2 on 6 matching bases. Looked up from germline, CDR1 is LGHDT and CDR2 is YNNKEL (reference sequence). The CDR3 has 16 amino acids. V shed 2 bases and J shed 3 bases, with 17 bases lying between them. The CDR3 here is CASSQLRYPDYYEQYF. The CDR3 bases are TGTGCCAGCAGCCAACTAAGATACCCGGACTACTACGAGCAGTACTTC.

The J gene is TRBJ2-3, the V gene TRBV2, with 7 nucleotides matching TRBD1. In germline, CDR1 is SNHLY, CDR2 FYNNEI. Trimming at V came to 6 bases and at J to 1 base, leaving 7 bases not matched to a gene. This CDR3 contains 15 residues. The CDR3 DNA reads TGTGCCAGCAGGCTGACAGGGTCTGGCACAGATACGCAGTATTTT. It codes for CASRLTGSGTDTQYF.

The V call is TRBV2, the J call TRBJ1-2, with TRBD1 identical over 7 bases. Trimming cost V 4 bases and J 4 bases; bases outside gene matches: 6. The CDR3 runs to 14 residues. Germline V CDR1 and CDR2: SNHLY, FYNNEI. For the CDR3, the DNA is TGTGCCAGCAGTGGGACAGGTGGGAGCTATGGCTACACCTTC. Translation: CASSGTGGSYGYTF. Together with reference TRBV2 and TRBJ1-2, the CDR3 gives the full variable domain: EPEVTQTPSHQVTQMGQEVILRCVPISNHLYFYWYRQILGQKVEFLVSFYNNEISEKSEIFDDQFSVERPDGSNFTLKIRSTKLEDSAMYFCASSGTGGSYGYTFGSGTRLTVV.

This clone came up once. The chain is built from TRBV4-1 and TRBJ1-1, with D possibly matching TRBD1 (5 bases). The CDR3 runs to 14 residues. The germline CDR1 and CDR2 sequences are MGHRA and YSYEKL. Deletions cut 7 bases from V and 0 bases from J, with 12 bases between. CDR3 coding DNA: TGCGCCAGCACACCAGGGTTCTTGAACACTGAAGCTTTCTTT. The encoded protein is CASTPGFLNTEAFF.

This sequence joins TRBV9 and TRBJ1-2; D is unresolved. The germline V gene has CDR1 SGDLS and CDR2 YYNGEE. Trimming removed 3 bases at V and 5 bases at J, with 14 bases between. The CDR3 covers 14 residues. The CDR3 coding sequence is TGTGCCAGCAGCGGAGAGGGAATGGAATATGGCTACACCTTC. This sequence encodes CASSGEGMEYGYTF.

The chain has TRBV6-2 or TRBV6-3 and TRBJ1-2; tentatively, D is TRBD1 (6 bases). Trimming took 0 bases from V and 5 from J, leaving 19 bases between them. This CDR3 region has 17 residues. Germline CDR1 MNHEY, CDR2 SVGEGT. This chain's CDR3 is CASSYSHGGPERYGYTF. The CDR3 nucleotides read TGTGCCAGCAGTTACTCCCACGGGGGGCCTGAGCGTTATGGCTACACCTTC.

The chain is built from TRBV5-6 and TRBJ2-2, with D perhaps matching TRBD2 (5 bases). The CDR3 totals 14 residues. Germline CDR1 is SGHDT and CDR2 is YYEEEE. Trimming removed 4 bases at V and 4 bases at J, with 11 bases between. CDR3 amino acids: CASSLPTSTGELFF. In DNA form, the CDR3 reads TGTGCCAGCAGCCTACCTACTAGCACCGGGGAGCTGTTTTTT.

This clone was counted a single time. The chain joins TRBV5-6 to TRBJ1-2; 7 bases map to TRBD1. CDR1 and CDR2 (germline): SGHDT, YYEEEE. The length of the CDR3 is 15 residues. J lost 2 bases, V lost 3 bases, and 7 bases had no gene match. CDR3 residues: CASSWGDRSNYGYTF. Here the CDR3 DNA reads TGTGCCAGCAGCTGGGGGGACAGATCAAACTATGGCTACACCTTC.

This sequence joins TRBV19 and TRBJ1-3; no clear D. This CDR3 comprises 15 residues. From germline, CDR1 is LNHDA and CDR2 SQIVND (reference sequence). Trimming pared 9 bases from V and 2 bases from J, leaving 17 bases between. CDR3 in amino acids: CASREVAAPGNTIYF. Here the CDR3 DNA reads TGTGCCAGCCGGGAGGTGGCAGCTCCTGGAAACACCATATATTTT. The entire variable domain, with the rest obtained from reference TRBV19 and TRBJ1-3, is as follows: DGGITQSPKYLFRKEGQNVTLSCEQNLNHDAMYWYRQDPGQGLRLIYYSQIVNDFQKGDIAEGYSVSREKKESFPLTVTSAQKNPTAFYLCASREVAAPGNTIYFGEGSWLTVV.

The chain links TRBV3-1 (or the pseudogene TRBV3-2) to TRBJ1-1, with a tentative D call TRBD1 (5 bases). V shed 4 bases and J shed 3 bases, with 21 bases lying between them. The germline V gene encodes CDR1 LGHDT and CDR2 YNNKEL (reference sequence). CDR3 length: 17 amino acids. CDR3 sequence: CASSPLLGRGLDTEAFF. The CDR3, as DNA: TGTGCCAGCAGCCCCCTCCTTGGTAGGGGCCTGGACACTGAAGCTTTCTTT.

This chain connects TRBV18 to TRBJ1-2; D perhaps matches TRBD1 (5 bases). The CDR3 is made up of 18 amino acids. The V end lost 3 bases, the J end lost 0 bases, and 20 bases lay between the germline ends. CDR1 KGHSH and CDR2 LQKENI come from the germline V gene. The CDR3 DNA is TGTGCCAGCTCACCGGGGCCAAGGGCCCTTTCACCTAACTATGGCTACACCTTC. Protein: CASSPGPRALSPNYGYTF. Full variable domain (outside the CDR3, taken from reference TRBV18 and TRBJ1-2): NAGVMQNPRHLVRRRGQEARLRCSPMKGHSHVYWYRQLPEEGLKFMVYLQKENIIDESGMPKERFSAEFPKEGPSILRIQQVVRGDSAAYFCASSPGPRALSPNYGYTFGSGTRLTVV.